Presented here are 17 T cell receptor beta chains from one specimen sequenced in a study of post-analysis software for immune sequencing data. Prepared TCR beta cDNA libraries contained unique molecular identifiers. TCRdb re-called the PCR reads through MiXCR, storing one row per CDR3 protein. The table records about 570,000 distinct CDR3 sequences, less than 40% of them present only once. For these TCRs, the target antigens are not known. Study results and caveats: Roughly 5 TRBV segments, including TRBV5-6, TRBV5-1 and TRBV20-1, were more frequent in patients than controls.

Sequencing was carried out using blood. All receptors come from a girl aged 2-17 years with multiple sclerosis.

In its sample, this clonotype was seen once. This sequence joins TRBV6-1 and TRBJ1-2, with 8 bases that match TRBD1. The junction had 3 bases not matched to a gene; V was cut back by 3 bases and J by 0 bases. The CDR3 runs to 15 residues. Germline CDR1 reads MNHNS; CDR2 reads SASEGT. This CDR3 reads CASSDRGRTNYGYTF. The DNA for the CDR3 is TGTGCCAGCAGTGACAGGGGGCGTACTAACTATGGCTACACCTTC.

V is TRBV24-1 and J is TRBJ2-3; D is possibly TRBD1 or TRBD2 (5 bases each). Germline assignment: CDR1 KGHDR and CDR2 SFDVKD. The CDR3 has 19 amino acids. Trimming removed 0 bases at V and 2 bases at J, with 20 bases between. The CDR3: CATSDLNSGRIGYTDTQYF. The CDR3 nucleotides are TGTGCCACCAGTGATTTGAACTCGGGACGGATAGGTTACACAGATACGCAGTATTTT.

The chain employs TRBV7-9 and TRBJ1-4; D is unresolved. V lost 2 bases and J 8 bases, leaving 18 bases between the germline ends. CDR3 length: 16 residues. In germline, CDR1 is SEHNR, CDR2 FQNEAQ (reference sequence). As DNA, the CDR3 is TGTGCCAGCAGCTTAATGATGGGCGGGCGCAGAGAAAAACTGTTTTTT. This codes for CASSLMMGGRREKLFF.

This clonotype occurred a few times. J is TRBJ2-1 and V is TRBV20-1; D gene uncertain. The DNA end favors TRBJ2-7, so the J call may be wrong. Germline values: CDR1 DFQATT, CDR2 SNEGSKA (reference sequence). CDR3 size: 11 residues. For the CDR3, the DNA is TGCAGTGCTAGAGTTTACAATGAGCAGTACTTC. It codes for CSARVYNEQYF.

This clonotype was detected only a few times. This sequence joins TRBV5-1 and TRBJ2-7; no clear D gene. The V end lost 0 bases, the J end lost 6 bases, and 16 bases lay between the germline ends. The CDR3 covers 15 residues. Germline CDR1 SGHRS, CDR2 YFSETQ. The CDR3 DNA reads TGCGCCAGCAGCTTGGATCCCCCCCCGGCTCTCGAGCAGTACTTC. It codes for CASSLDPPPALEQYF. Full variable domain (rest looked up from reference TRBV5-1 and TRBJ2-7): KAGVTQTPRYLIKTRGQQVTLSCSPISGHRSVSWYQQTPGQGLQFLFEYFSETQRNKGNFPGRFSGRQFSNSRSEMNVSTLELGDSALYLCASSLDPPPALEQYFGPGTRLTVT.

The rearrangement uses TRBV3-1 and TRBJ2-3; perhaps TRBD2 as D (6 bases). Trimming shortened V by 4 bases and J by 0 bases, and 14 bases separated the two germline ends. This CDR3 comprises 16 residues. Germline loops: CDR1 LGHDT, CDR2 YNNKEL (reference sequence). The CDR3, as DNA: TGTGCCAGCAGCCCACTACGGGGGAGAAGCACAGATACGCAGTATTTT. It codes for CASSPLRGRSTDTQYF.

This clonotype has only a few counts. This chain uses TRBV28 with TRBJ2-4; D might be TRBD1 (6 bases). The tail of the sequence fits TRBJ2-7 better, so the J call may be wrong. Germline V CDR1 and CDR2: MDHEN, SYDVKM. This CDR3 region has 14 residues. In DNA, the CDR3 is TGTGCCAGCAGTGAATACACAGGGCCTTACGAGCAGTACTTC. This gives the protein CASSEYTGPYEQYF.

As DNA, the CDR3 is TGTGCCAGCAGCTTAGGGTTCACAGCCCTTAATGAAAAACTGTTTTTT. Amino acid sequence: CASSLGFTALNEKLFF. V is TRBV11-2 and J is TRBJ1-4; no definite D call. The CDR3 has 16 residues. The germline gives CDR1 SGHAT, CDR2 FQNNGV. Trimming stripped 1 base from V and 4 bases from J, with 13 bases between.

The chain is built from TRBV20-1 and TRBJ2-7, with D unclear. The germline CDR1 and CDR2 sequences are DFQATT and SNEGSKA (reference sequence). The CDR3 extends over 14 amino acids. V gave up 5 bases and J gave up 0 bases, with 14 bases separating them. The DNA for the CDR3 is TGCAGTGCTGAGGACGCCAGGCCCTCCTACGAGCAGTACTTC. Protein sequence: CSAEDARPSYEQYF.

The V and J genes are TRBV20-1 and TRBJ1-5; D is uncertain. The CDR3 has 13 residues. Germline V gives CDR1 DFQATT, CDR2 SNEGSKA (reference sequence). The V and J ends lost 8 bases and 4 bases respectively, with 15 bases between them. The chain's CDR3 is CSTCGRDNQPQHF. The DNA for the CDR3 is TGCAGTACCTGTGGACGGGATAATCAGCCCCAGCATTTT.

This clonotype has only one observation. This rearrangement joins TRBV29-1 to TRBJ2-5; D might be TRBD2 (5 bases). V lost 3 bases and J 11 bases, leaving 10 bases between the germline ends. The length of the CDR3 is 10 residues. Per germline, CDR1 SQVTM and CDR2 ANQGSEA. Here the CDR3 DNA reads TGCAGCGTTGATGAGGGCGGGCAGTACTTC. It encodes CSVDEGGQYF.

The V gene is TRBV15, the J gene TRBJ2-2; no definite D call. The V and J ends lost 5 bases and 5 bases respectively, with 12 bases between them. Germline V gene data show CDR1 as LNHNV and CDR2 as YYDKDF (reference sequence). The CDR3 sequence is 14 residues long. The CDR3 region is CATSGELITGELFF. The CDR3 region has the DNA TGTGCCACCAGCGGGGAACTTATTACCGGGGAGCTGTTTTTT.

The gene calls are TRBV5-1 and TRBJ2-3; 15 nucleotides match TRBD2. Germline-derived CDR1 and CDR2 are SGHRS and YFSETQ. The J segment lost 2 bases and the V segment lost 0 bases, leaving 1 base of the junction unmatched. The CDR3 has 17 residues. The CDR3 region is CASSLGTSGGATDTQYF. CDR3 sequence (DNA): TGCGCCAGCAGCTTGGGGACTAGCGGGGGGGCCACAGATACGCAGTATTTT.

V and J are TRBV3-1 and TRBJ1-1; D is unclear. Trimming shortened V by 5 bases and J by 6 bases, and 13 bases separated the two germline ends. The CDR3 totals 13 residues. CDR1 is LGHDT, CDR2 YNNKEL, per germline (reference sequence). The CDR3 DNA follows: TGTGCCAGCAGCAAGGATAATGTAGCTGAAGCTTTCTTT. Its translation: CASSKDNVAEAFF.

The chain couples TRBV10-2 to TRBJ1-2; D gene uncertain. Trimming pared 2 bases from V and 6 bases from J, leaving 19 bases between. The CDR3 has 16 residues. Germline lookup yields CDR1 WSHSY and CDR2 SAAADI. This CDR3 is CASSERREANAHGYTF. CDR3 in DNA: TGCGCCAGCAGTGAGCGAAGAGAGGCCAACGCCCATGGCTACACCTTC.

The sample holds a few counts of this clonotype. The chain employs TRBV29-1 and TRBJ2-7; D is possibly TRBD1 (6 bases). Germline V lookup: CDR1 SQVTM, CDR2 ANQGSEA. The CDR3 is made up of 15 amino acids. The V end was cut by 1 base, the J end by 3 bases, with 16 bases between. In DNA, the CDR3 is TGCAGCGTTGAAGGGGGGCAGGGAATAGGCTACGAGCAGTACTTC. This encodes CSVEGGQGIGYEQYF.

This clonotype was counted between two and nine times. The rearrangement uses TRBV12-3 or TRBV12-4 and TRBJ1-2; D is possibly TRBD1 (5 bases). CDR3 length: 15 residues. V lost 0 bases and J lost 4, with 12 bases in between. CDR3: CASSLALTGGYGYTF. The CDR3 coding sequence is TGTGCCAGCAGTTTAGCGTTGACTGGGGGCTATGGCTACACCTTC.